This T cell receptor (beta chain) was recovered during a study of blood T cell repertoires in COVID-19 (TCRdb year 2020). For the wider study: Samples from collaborators originated in the United States, Italy and Spain and spanned both the acute and convalescent phases of COVID-19. The material from the prospective study consisted of cDNA or gDNA derived from T cells, B-cell-depleted T cells, or PBMCs. The dataset comprised deeply sampled blood TCRbeta repertoires from subjects exposed to, actively infected with, or recovered from COVID-19. The repertoires were released in a freely available public database intended as a resource for research on the immune response to SARS-CoV-2. Samples came from the ongoing ImmuneRACE study (first 160 participants) plus 1,254 subjects from 6 global collaborators. Sample metadata almost always included a de-identified subject ID, COVID-19 status, age in years and sex. HLA class I and class II types, where available, came from metadata supplied by the sample provider rather than from assay-based typing. What the study reported, not specific to this receptor: How much clinical and demographic metadata was included differed by source and by participant, and the metadata was provided uncurated.

A remark on this clone: Its target antigen remains unknown. There are no base qualities to consult, and no much larger clone falls within one base.

TCRbeta CDR3 regions were amplified from genomic DNA using the immunoSEQ Assay, a bias-controlled multiplex PCR. On the study's bioinformatics: Within the assay, amplification of reference gene primers was used to estimate how many nucleated cells each sample contained. Sequence reads were collapsed and filtered to measure the absolute abundance of every unique TCRbeta CDR3 rearrangement. For each sample, productive Simpson clonality was calculated as the square root of Simpson's diversity index across productive rearrangements. Held by TCRdb, this immuneACCESS table contains in-frame sequences only and omits some clones. Under half of the omission traces to an unresolved V gene where checked; the cause of the rest is unknown. V and J calls and clone size are those listed in that table; D and trimming were worked out from the DNA. The sample table contains roughly 220,000 clones; only one count was recorded for roughly 79% of them. The leading ten clones occupy 7.5% to 8% of the sample.

In Seattle, one collaborating source enrolled patients while the infection was active and tracked those patients longitudinally over the course of disease. The collaborating institutions used their own protocols to collect whole blood in K2EDTA tubes. Collaborator samples were shipped for TCRbeta analysis as frozen whole blood, isolated PBMCs, or DNA extracted from either sample type. Trimming removed 6 bases from V and 2 bases from J; the gene matches leave 7 bases unexplained. CDR1 is given as MDHEN and CDR2 as SYDVKM, both from the germline V gene. The cysteine opens and the phenylalanine closes a CDR3 of 16 amino acids. Only CDR3 DNA is held: 48 bases, read in frame from base 1.

The chain uses TRBV28 and TRBJ1-4; 9 of the junction bases match TRBD1. This clonotype was sampled from a woman of 80 years or more with COVID-19, enrolled during active disease. The sample was peripheral blood. The CDR3 protein sequence reads: CASSPGTGTTNEKLFF. The sequenced DNA is TGTGCCAGCAGCCCCGGGACAGGGACCACTAATGAAAAACTGTTTTTT.